This TCR beta chain appears in the sequencing data of a study of blood T cell repertoires in COVID-19. Overall study: Samples taken during acute and convalescent COVID-19 were collected in the United States, Italy and Spain.

Recruitment covered about two dozen US areas and drew participants whose ages spanned roughly 18 to 100 years. Study processing details: From reference gene primer amplification, estimates of nucleated cell counts were derived. Clones were sequenced by immunoSEQ multiplex PCR, and TCRdb holds only the in-frame ones, with some missing. For V, J and clone size, that table is used; D and trimming come from the DNA. Of 200,000 to 250,000 clones detected, about four fifths appear once; the ten largest clones hold about 1.3%. Germline V gene sequence: CDR1 SGHDT, CDR2 YYEEEE. This CDR3 is built from 16 residues. J was trimmed by 0 bases and V by 2 bases; bases with no gene match: 5.

The sample consisted of PBMCs or T cells enriched from blood (not recorded which). V usage is TRBV5-6 and J usage is TRBJ1-3, with 7 bases aligning to TRBD1. This TCR was recovered from a woman between 40 and 55 years old with acute COVID-19. The CDR3 sequence is CASSFLGQASGNTIYF. The CDR3 DNA follows: TGTGCCAGCAGCTTTCTTGGACAGGCCTCTGGAAACACCATATATTTT.